This TCR beta chain was observed in a study of blood T cell repertoires in COVID-19. Libraries were prepared by immunoSEQ multiplex PCR; TCRdb keeps only in-frame clonotypes and omits some of them. The sample records roughly 140,000 clones, 79% being singletons. V was trimmed by 7 bases and J by 2 bases, leaving 13 bases between them. Germline V gene data show CDR1 as SGHRS and CDR2 as YFSETQ. The CDR3 covers 13 residues. The sequenced material came from peripheral blood. The gene calls are TRBV5-1 and TRBJ2-7; D is ambiguous. The source is a man aged 50 to 59 with active or convalescent COVID-19. CDR3 in amino acids: CASRTTETYEQYF. Written as DNA, the CDR3 is TGCGCCAGCCGAACGACGGAGACCTACGAGCAGTACTTC.